Here is one T cell receptor beta chain with its context. Its specificity is not known. The donors were members of the 120-subject validation cohort (separate from the approximately 650-subject first cohort). V gave up 1 base and J gave up 3 bases, with 13 bases separating them. The CDR3 is 15 amino acids. Germline CDR1 is MNHEY and CDR2 is SMNVEV (reference sequence). The sample belongs to a study of cytomegalovirus exposure and HLA in healthy donors. The protocol was immunoSEQ multiplex PCR, while the TCRdb copy is restricted to in-frame clones and leaves out a portion. The sample records about 160,000 clones, 75% to 90% being singletons. Study observations and caveats: Associated with cytomegalovirus, according to the listing, were 150 to 200 TCR beta chains. TCR clusters originating in the first cohort tended to co-occur in the 110 or so validation repertoires, according to a later analysis.

The sequenced sample consisted of PBMCs. This chain joins TRBV27 and TRBJ2-7; perhaps TRBD1 as D (5 bases). This TCR came from a woman aged 18-29 years in good health and CMV-seronegative. The CDR3 sequence: CASSLLGAAYYEQYF. The CDR3 region has the DNA TGTGCCAGCAGTTTATTAGGGGCGGCCTACTACGAGCAGTACTTC.